This T cell receptor (beta chain) emerged from a study of blood T cell repertoires in COVID-19. Original methodology: Reference gene primers were amplified, and this amplification served to estimate nucleated cell counts. Assay used: immunoSEQ multiplex PCR; TCRdb lists only in-frame clones, some missing. That table gives V, J and clone size, and the DNA gave D and trimming. Of 150,000 to 200,000 clones listed, around nine tenths are singletons. Germline V gives CDR1 SQVTM, CDR2 ANQGSEA. The V gene lost 7 bases and the J gene lost 0 bases, with 9 bases spanning the gap. This CDR3 is built from 12 residues.

The receptor was isolated from a woman between 18 and 29 years old who had recovered from COVID-19. The material sequenced was PBMCs or T cells enriched from blood (not recorded which). The rearrangement links TRBV29-1 to TRBJ1-1; D is possibly TRBD1 (5 bases). The CDR3: CSAGLLNTEAFF. The CDR3 DNA reads TGCAGCGCGGGACTCCTGAACACTGAAGCTTTCTTT.